One sample yielded the 32 T cell receptor beta chains listed below, sequenced in a study of CD8+ T cells in alopecia areata. Cells from pooled cutaneous lymph nodes were sorted by CD4, CD8alpha, NKG2D, NKG2ACE and other markers. Investigators isolated RNA and reverse transcribed it into cDNA to act as the sequencing template. The method was immunoSEQ multiplex PCR; TCRdb's version includes in-frame clones alone and lacks a portion of them. There are 15,000 to 20,000 clones in the sample, none observed a single time. Sequencing input: CD8+ T cells sorted from a lymph node. Receptor source: a C3H/HeJ mouse with alopecia areata. The MHC haplotype recorded for the strain is H2-k.

Turning to this clone: Gene names and germline match the mouse. The CDR3 extends 4 residues past the end of the read, so its final part is completed from the germline J gene. The gene calls are TRBV3 and TRBJ2-3; 14 nucleotides agree with TRBD2. Germline assignment: CDR1 SNHLY and CDR2 FYNGKV (reference sequence). The CDR3 sequence is 16 residues long. The V and J ends lost 6 bases and 1 base, in that order; junction bases with no gene match: 3. The CDR3: CASRRDWGGGAETLYF. CDR3 DNA, as far as it was read: TGTGCCAGCAGGAGGGACTGGGGGGGCGGTGCAGAA. Filled out from reference TRBV3 and TRBJ2-3, the complete variable domain reads GPKVLQIPSHQIIDMGQMVTLNCDPVSNHLYFYWYKQILGQQMEFLVNFYNGKVMEKSKLFKDQFSVERPDGSYFTLKIQPTALEDSAVYFCASRRDWGGGAETLYFGSGTRLTVL.

In its sample, this clone was seen many times. Gene names are the mouse ones. The CDR3 extends 4 residues past the end of the read, so its final part is completed from the germline J gene. The chain recombines TRBV1 with TRBJ2-2, with 11 bases aligning to TRBD2. This CDR3 spans 17 amino acids. V was clipped by 1 base and J by 2 bases; unmatched bases: 3. In germline, CDR1 is NSQYPW, CDR2 LRSPGD (reference sequence). Incomplete CDR3 DNA: TGCACCTGCAGTGCAGCCCGACTGGGGGGGAACACCGGG. Residues: CTCSAARLGGNTG. The full CDR3 protein reads CTCSAARLGGNTGQLYF.

This clone was seen a handful of times. Gene names follow the mouse nomenclature. Read sequence stops 4 residues before the CDR3 end, and the germline J gene provides the missing end. The chain uses TRBV1 and TRBJ1-4; D possibly corresponds to TRBD1 (5 bases). The germline V gene has CDR1 NSQYPW and CDR2 LRSPGD (reference sequence). The CDR3 is made up of 15 amino acids. Deletions cut 5 bases from V and 0 bases from J, with 10 bases between. The CDR3 here is CTCSPRQISNERLFF. The CDR3 DNA, read in part, is TGCACCTGCAGTCCCCGACAGATTTCCAACGAA.

This clone was seen only a few times. The germline and genes are mouse ones. The read ends 4 residues shy of where the CDR3 ends; the end is completed using the germline J gene. The V call is TRBV19, the J call TRBJ2-5; 7 bases match TRBD2. The length of the CDR3 is 15 residues. Germline assignment: CDR1 FNHDT and CDR2 SITEND (reference sequence). V was clipped by 4 bases and J by 0 bases; unmatched bases: 5. CDR3 DNA, as far as it was read: TGTGCCAGCAGTCCACTGGGGAATAACCAAGAC. Encoded protein: CASSPLGNNQD. The entire CDR3 protein reads CASSPLGNNQDTQYF.

This clone occurred many times. Mouse germline and gene names are used. The CDR3 bases that were read are TGTGCCAGCAGTGATCGCCAGGGGAACTCC. The encoded protein is CASSDRQGNS. The complete CDR3 sequence is CASSDRQGNSDYTF. The V gene is TRBV13-3, the J gene TRBJ1-2, with a weak D call TRBD1 (6 bases). From the germline J gene comes the end of the CDR3, since the read stops 4 residues before it. The ends were cut back, 1 base at V and 2 bases at J, with 9 bases in the middle. Germline V gene sequence: CDR1 NNHDY, CDR2 SYVADS. This CDR3 comprises 14 residues.

This clone appeared many times. Gene and germline names: mouse. The read is 4 residues too short to cover the CDR3 end, so that end is filled in from the germline J gene. The rearrangement uses TRBV13-3 and TRBJ2-1, with 9 positions matching TRBD1. The CDR3 covers 14 residues. The ends lost 6 bases at V and 4 bases at J; junction bases unmatched: 5. Per germline, CDR1 NNHDY and CDR2 SYVADS. The CDR3 loop is CASNRDREYAEQFF. Incomplete CDR3 DNA: TGTGCCAGCAACCGGGACAGGGAGTATGCT.

This clone was detected many times. Gene names denote mouse genes. CDR3 DNA (partial): TGTGCCAGCAGCGTCAGTCTTAACTATGCT. The encoded protein is CASSVSLNYA. The CDR3 in its entirety is CASSVSLNYAEQFF. The chain employs TRBV13-3 and TRBJ2-1; D unresolved. The read finishes 4 residues shy of the CDR3 end, and the germline J gene is used to complete it. The CDR3 totals 14 residues. Germline V gene lookup returns CDR1 NNHDY and CDR2 SYVADS. V was shortened by 5 bases and J by 0 bases, with 9 bases between the two germline ends.

This clone was detected ten times or more. Mouse names are used for the genes. The CDR3 end falls 4 residues outside the read, so it is completed with the germline J gene. V is TRBV17 and J is TRBJ2-3, with D hard to call. CDR1 and CDR2 from the germline V gene are MNHDT and YYDKIL. The V end lost 0 bases, the J end lost 3 bases, and 4 bases lay between the germline ends. The CDR3 is made up of 13 amino acids. The CDR3 region is CASSRDLAETLYF. CDR3 bases read: TGTGCTAGCAGTAGAGATCTGGCAGAA.

This clone was seen ten or more times. Gene and germline names: mouse. The DNA ends 4 residues before the CDR3 does, and the rest of the CDR3 is filled in from the germline J gene. The rearrangement links TRBV19 to TRBJ2-3; D is undetermined. The germline V gene encodes CDR1 FNHDT and CDR2 SITEND (reference sequence). CDR3 length: 14 residues. V was shortened by 1 base and J by 0 bases, with 6 bases between the two germline ends. The CDR3 is CASSIILSAETLYF. The covered CDR3 bases are TGTGCCAGCAGTATAATACTTAGTGCAGAA.

In regard to this clone: Gene names and germline match the mouse. Sequencing ends 4 residues short of the CDR3 end; the germline J gene provides the rest. V gene TRBV13-2 combines with J gene TRBJ2-3, with unresolved D. CDR1 and CDR2 from the germline V gene are NNHNN and SYGAGS (reference sequence). CDR3 length equals 12 residues. Trimming removed 2 bases from V and 4 bases from J, with 5 bases in between. The part of the CDR3 DNA that was read is TGTGCCAGCGGTGAGACAACAGAA. Protein sequence: CASGETTE. The entire CDR3 protein reads CASGETTETLYF.

This clone has just a few counts. All gene names here are mouse names. The read stops 4 residues short of the end of the CDR3; the missing end is completed from the germline J gene. This rearrangement joins TRBV13-1 to TRBJ1-4, with 7 nucleotides matching TRBD1. V lost 0 bases, J lost 5 bases, and 1 base stayed unmatched. This CDR3 has 14 amino acids. CDR1 and CDR2 (germline): NSHNY, SYGAGN. The CDR3 spells CASSDVGQNERLFF. The DNA read from the CDR3 is TGTGCCAGCAGTGATGTGGGACAGAACGAA.

This clone showed up many times. Gene names and germline match the mouse. Read data end 4 residues before the CDR3 end; the end is taken from the germline J gene. The genes are TRBV31 and TRBJ2-3; 9 bases match TRBD2. Germline lookup yields CDR1 GKSSPN and CDR2 SITVG. Germline trimming cut 1 base from V and 0 bases from J; bases unmatched to any gene: 2. This CDR3 contains 15 residues. The CDR3 sequence is CAWSRTGDSAETLYF. The DNA read from the CDR3 is TGTGCCTGGAGTCGGACTGGGGATAGTGCAGAA.

Only a few counts were recorded for this clone. A much larger clone differs by one base, so this may be a read error. Gene names follow the mouse nomenclature. The CDR3 end falls 4 residues outside the read, so it is completed with the germline J gene. J is TRBJ2-1 and V is TRBV13-1; D is ambiguous. Germline V gene lookup returns CDR1 NSHNY and CDR2 SYGAGN. Trimming took off 2 bases at V and 0 bases at J, with 6 bases between the two ends. The CDR3 sequence is 14 residues long. The sequenced part of the CDR3 DNA is TGTGCCAGCAGTGAAACAAATAACTATGCT. It encodes CASSETNNYA. The whole CDR3 sequence reads CASSETNNYAEQFF.

Of note for this clone: Mouse gene names and germline throughout. The read comes to an end 4 residues before the CDR3 does, leaving the germline J gene to fill in the end. The chain recombines TRBV14 with TRBJ2-1; 12 positions agree with TRBD1. The CDR3 extends over 16 amino acids. Looked up from germline, CDR1 is SGHDT and CDR2 is FRDEAV. J was trimmed by 3 bases and V by 5 bases; bases with no gene match: 6. The CDR3 reads CASSPGQGALYAEQFF. Partial CDR3 DNA: TGTGCCAGCAGCCCGGGACAGGGGGCCCTCTATGCT.

At least ten counts were recorded for this clone. Each gene name is a mouse one. Read sequence stops 4 residues before the CDR3 end, and the germline J gene provides the missing end. The chain has TRBV13-3 and TRBJ2-5; 12 bases fit TRBD2. V was pared by 3 bases and J by 1 base, with 3 bases of the junction left unmatched. There are 16 residues in the CDR3. The germline gives CDR1 NNHDY, CDR2 SYVADS. CDR3 bases read: TGTGCCAGCAGTGGATGGGACTGGGGGGACCAAGAC. Translation gives CASSGWDWGDQD. The CDR3 reads in full as CASSGWDWGDQDTQYF.

This clone has only a few counts. At residue 11, TCRdb's protein disagrees with the DNA translation; the protein shown here derives from the DNA. The genes and germline here are from mouse. The missing CDR3 end, 3 residues past where the read stops, is filled in from the germline J gene. The gene calls are TRBV15 and TRBJ1-3, with 8 bases identical to TRBD1. Germline V gene data show CDR1 as SGHND and CDR2 as FRSKSL. V lost 6 bases, J lost 2 bases, and 3 bases stayed unmatched. CDR3 length equals 14 residues. The CDR3 sequence is CASRPGGAGNTLYF. The covered CDR3 bases are TGTGCCAGCAGGCCAGGGGGCGCTGGAAATACG.

This clone was detected many times. Mouse gene names and germline throughout. The read is 4 residues too short to cover the CDR3 end, so that end is filled in from the germline J gene. This sequence joins TRBV13-2 and TRBJ2-4; D remains unclear. The CDR3 loop spans 14 amino acids. Germline assignment: CDR1 NNHNN and CDR2 SYGAGS (reference sequence). V was shortened by 2 bases and J by 0 bases, with 7 bases between the two germline ends. This CDR3 reads CASGETTSQNTLYF. The CDR3 bases that were read are TGTGCCAGCGGTGAGACAACTAGTCAAAAC.

As to this clone: The genes are named according to mouse. The CDR3 DNA, read in part, is TGTGCCAGCAGTTGGGACTGGGGGGGCCTCTAT. Encoded protein: CASSWDWGGLY. The whole CDR3 reads CASSWDWGGLYEQYF. The rearrangement joins TRBV14 to TRBJ2-7, with 14 bases aligning to TRBD2. The read ends 4 residues early relative to the CDR3; the germline J gene fills the gap. Germline lookup yields CDR1 SGHDT and CDR2 FRDEAV. The CDR3 length is 15 residues. Trimming at V came to 3 bases and at J to 3 bases, leaving 2 bases not matched to a gene.

About this clone itself: TCRdb's protein does not match the DNA translation at residue 12; the protein provided is translated from the DNA. Genes and germline come from the mouse. The read gets to within 3 residues of the CDR3 end, and the germline J gene fills in the rest. This specimen includes other DNA sequences encoding the same CDR3. The chain couples TRBV1 to TRBJ1-6, with D unclear. TRBJ1-6 falls under the ORF class, with uncertain function. Germline CDR1 NSQYPW, CDR2 LRSPGD (reference sequence). The CDR3 runs to 15 residues. V was pared by 1 base and J by 0 bases, with 4 bases between. The sequenced CDR3 bases are TGCACCTGCAGTGCAGGGGGTTCCTATAATTCGCCC. The encoded protein is CTCSAGGSYNSP. The entire CDR3 is CTCSAGGSYNSPLYF.

There are many counts of this clone. Germline and genes: mouse. The read stops 4 residues short of the end of the CDR3; the missing end is completed from the germline J gene. This chain uses TRBV1 with TRBJ2-4; 7 positions agree with TRBD1. The CDR3 has 13 residues. Germline V gene lookup returns CDR1 NSQYPW and CDR2 LRSPGD (reference sequence). CDR3 region: CTCSAGTENTLYF. The CDR3 bases that were read are TGCACCTGCAGTGCCGGGACAGAAAAC.

As concerns this clone: Germline and genes here are mouse. The read terminates 4 residues before the CDR3 end, so the remaining end is supplied by the germline J gene. The chain has TRBV19 and TRBJ2-5; 9 bases fit TRBD2. Looked up from germline, CDR1 is FNHDT and CDR2 is SITEND (reference sequence). The junction had 6 bases not matched to a gene; V was cut back by 4 bases and J by 0 bases. The CDR3 extends over 16 amino acids. The CDR3 region is CASSLDWGSNQDTQYF. CDR3 DNA (partial): TGTGCCAGCAGTCTCGACTGGGGGAGTAACCAAGAC. Filled out from reference TRBV19 and TRBJ2-5, the complete variable domain reads GGIITQTPKFLIGQEGQKLTLKCQQNFNHDTMYWYRQDSGKGLRLIYYSITENDLQKGDLSEGYDASREKKSSFSLTVTSAQKNEMAVFLCASSLDWGSNQDTQYFGPGTRLLVL.

This clone was seen a few times. Here the gene names and germline are mouse. Read coverage stops 4 residues before the CDR3 terminus; the germline J gene supplies the remainder. This chain uses TRBV1 with TRBJ2-7; no reliable D call. This CDR3 is 12 amino acids long. Germline loops: CDR1 NSQYPW, CDR2 LRSPGD (reference sequence). The V end lost 2 bases, the J end lost 3 bases, and 5 bases lay between the germline ends. Partial CDR3 DNA: TGCACCTGCAGTGCAAACAGCTAT. This translates into CTCSANSY. The whole CDR3 protein is CTCSANSYEQYF.

Turning to this clone: Germline and genes here are mouse. The CDR3 end lies 4 residues beyond the end of the read and is filled in from the germline J gene. The chain combines TRBV30 with TRBJ2-7; 12 bases align to TRBD2. The CDR3 is 15 residues long. Germline V gene lookup returns CDR1 SQVVS and CDR2 ANEGSEA. CDR3 in amino acids: CSSRDGTGGLYEQYF. CDR3 bases read: TGTAGTTCTAGAGATGGGACTGGGGGGCTTTAT.

This clone was picked up a small number of times. Any gene name here is a mouse gene name. The sequence runs out 4 residues before the end of the CDR3; the remainder is reconstructed from the germline J gene. The J gene is TRBJ2-7, the V gene TRBV13-1; 9 positions match TRBD2. The V gene end was trimmed by 2 bases and the J gene end by 3 bases; junction bases not matched to a gene: 9. The CDR3 loop spans 16 amino acids. From germline, CDR1 is NSHNY and CDR2 SYGAGN. The CDR3 bases that were read are TGTGCCAGCAGTGAGCCCCCGGGACTGGGCCTCTAT. Residues: CASSEPPGLGLY. In full, the CDR3 reads CASSEPPGLGLYEQYF.

This clone was recorded a few times. These gene names are mouse names. The read finishes 4 residues shy of the CDR3 end, and the germline J gene is used to complete it. V and J are TRBV1 and TRBJ2-5, with a weak D call TRBD2 (7 bases). This CDR3 spans 14 amino acids. Germline loops: CDR1 NSQYPW, CDR2 LRSPGD (reference sequence). CDR3 residues: CTCSAVGGGDTQYF. The DNA read from the CDR3 is TGCACCTGCAGTGCAGTGGGGGGCGGAGAC.

This clone was seen ten or more times. These gene names are mouse names. Sequencing ends 4 residues short of the CDR3 end; the germline J gene provides the rest. The genes are TRBV31 and TRBJ1-4; 11 positions match TRBD1. This CDR3 has 15 residues. With V trimmed by 2 bases and J by 5 bases, 4 bases remained unmatched. Germline lookup yields CDR1 GKSSPN and CDR2 SITVG. Partial CDR3 DNA: TGTGCCTGGAGTGCCGGGACAGGGGGAAACGAA. Amino acids: CAWSAGTGGNE. The whole CDR3 sequence is CAWSAGTGGNERLFF.

A few counts support this clone. Each gene name is a mouse one. The read gets to within 4 residues of the CDR3 end, and the germline J gene fills in the rest. This rearrangement joins TRBV19 to TRBJ2-1; 10 positions agree with TRBD2. V was pared by 4 bases and J by 2 bases, with 3 bases of the junction left unmatched. The CDR3 loop spans 15 amino acids. Germline V gene data show CDR1 as FNHDT and CDR2 as SITEND (reference sequence). The part of the CDR3 DNA that was read is TGTGCCAGCAGTTCGGGACTGGGGTACTATGCT. Translating gives CASSSGLGYYA. In full, the CDR3 is CASSSGLGYYAEQFF.

Turning to this clone: Gene names are the mouse ones. The read terminates 4 residues ahead of where the CDR3 ends, so the germline J gene completes it. This sequence joins TRBV16 and TRBJ1-1, with D maybe TRBD1 (6 bases). The V gene lost 0 bases and the J gene lost 3 bases, with 8 bases spanning the gap. Germline CDR1 is SGHSA and CDR2 is FRNQAP. This CDR3 has 14 residues. The CDR3 spells CASSLDRTDTEVFF. CDR3 DNA, as far as it was read: TGTGCAAGCAGCTTAGATCGGACAGACACA.

This clone was seen many times. Gene and germline names: mouse. The read halts 4 residues ahead of the CDR3 end, with the missing end drawn from the germline J gene. The chain uses TRBV13-1 and TRBJ2-3; 8 bases agree with TRBD2. Trimming at V came to 5 bases and at J to 1 base, leaving 6 bases not matched to a gene. Looked up from germline, CDR1 is NSHNY and CDR2 is SYGAGN. The CDR3 extends over 15 amino acids. CDR3 DNA (partial): TGTGCCAGCAGGCCCTGGGGGGTGGGTGCAGAA. Protein sequence: CASRPWGVGAE. The entire CDR3 is CASRPWGVGAETLYF.

This clone has more than one count but fewer than ten. Mouse gene names apply. Coverage ceases 4 residues before the CDR3 finishes, and the germline J gene fills in the end. The genes are TRBV31 and TRBJ2-7; D is perhaps TRBD2 (6 bases). Trimming cost V 0 bases and J 0 bases, with 9 bases left between them. Per the germline V gene, CDR1 is GKSSPN and CDR2 is SITVG. This CDR3 is 14 amino acids long. The covered CDR3 bases are TGTGCCTGGAGTCTAGCTGGGGACTCCTAT. It encodes CAWSLAGDSY. The whole CDR3 protein reads CAWSLAGDSYEQYF.

In this sample, this clone turned up a few times. A much larger clone sits a single nucleotide away, making a read error possible. Gene names are the mouse ones. The missing CDR3 end, 4 residues past where the read stops, is filled in from the germline J gene. V gene TRBV13-1 combines with J gene TRBJ2-1; 11 nucleotides line up with TRBD2. Germline V lookup: CDR1 NSHNY, CDR2 SYGAGN. The CDR3 contains 14 residues. With V trimmed by 5 bases and J by 4 bases, 2 bases remained unmatched. The CDR3 reads CASSRDWGYAEQFF. The covered CDR3 bases are TGTGCCAGCAGCCGGGACTGGGGGTATGCT.

This clone has more than one count but fewer than ten. Any gene name here is a mouse gene name. The sequenced fragment ends 4 residues before the CDR3 boundary, so the rest is inferred from the germline J gene. This rearrangement joins TRBV1 to TRBJ2-5, with 7 bases lining up with TRBD1. The length of the CDR3 is 15 residues. Per germline, CDR1 NSQYPW and CDR2 LRSPGD (reference sequence). The ends lost 3 bases at V and 2 bases at J; junction bases unmatched: 5. The CDR3 sequence is CTCSAPTGPQDTQYF. The CDR3 bases that were read are TGCACCTGCAGTGCCCCGACAGGGCCCCAAGAC.